This T cell receptor (beta chain) appears in the sequencing data of a study of cytomegalovirus exposure and HLA in healthy donors. The ends lost 5 bases at V and 4 bases at J; junction bases unmatched: 7. This CDR3 is 16 amino acids long. The germline V gene encodes CDR1 LNHDA and CDR2 SQIVND (reference sequence). The PCR employed 60 Vbeta primers together with 13 Jbeta primers. Authors' processing steps: Roughly 10 million shared chains were among 80 million or so unique TCR beta chains counted in a later analysis. Repertoires were generated with immunoSEQ multiplex PCR, while TCRdb's copy carries only in-frame clones and drops some. That table furnishes V, J and clone size, whereas the DNA furnished D and trimming. This sample has 95,000 to 150,000 clones; roughly 80% occur once, and the top ten carry more than 2%. Study outcomes and limitations: Apparent HLA restriction characterized most CMV-associated TCR beta chains in a later analysis. Later analysis associated a missense DCLRE1C variant with TCR beta V- and J-gene trimming.

This clone showed up just once. The antigen is unknown. The chain uses TRBV19 and TRBJ2-1; 11 bases are a match to TRBD2. The sequence derives from a man aged 25-40 years in good health and CMV-seronegative. The sample was PBMCs. Here the CDR3 reads CASSFSGGAVYNEQFF. For the CDR3, the DNA is TGTGCCAGTAGTTTTAGCGGGGGGGCCGTTTACAATGAGCAGTTCTTC.